This T cell receptor (beta chain) was sequenced during a study of regulatory T cells in long-lasting Graves disease (dated by TCRdb to the early 2020s). About the study as a whole: Patients with newly diagnosed Graves' disease had been on antithyroid drugs for under 3 months. Persistent Graves' disease patients were compared with newly diagnosed Graves' disease patients by peripheral blood TCR sequencing and RNA sequencing. The study took place in China and was registered as a clinical trial. A total of around 35 samples underwent TCR sequencing, from about 13 patients with persistent Graves' disease and 20 or so patients with newly diagnosed Graves' disease. Overall results and qualifications from the work: Compared with newly diagnosed patients, patients with persistent Graves' disease had lower TCR Shannon entropy and fewer highly expanded clones, which suggests clonal expansion. The small sample size was acknowledged by the authors as a limitation that may reduce accuracy. Persistent disease showed preferential use of TRBV28, TRBJ1-2 and TRBJ2-5, whereas newly diagnosed disease favored TRBV20-1 and TRBJ2-1. The study examined only peripheral blood because the primary lesion, thyroid tissue, could not be accessed. Persistent patients shared more public clonotypes among themselves (more than 2,500) than newly diagnosed patients did (approximately 970). Sequencing and analysis were restricted to the TCR beta chain.

The cysteine opens and the phenylalanine closes a CDR3 of 17 amino acids. The read is trimmed to its CDR3 DNA, 51 bases read in frame from base 1. Reading the germline V gene gives CDR1 SGHRS and CDR2 YFSETQ. About this clonotype: The specificity of this receptor is unknown. No clone much larger than this one lies a single base away; base qualities are absent.

Per the publication, the time point label means: newly diagnosed GD, antithyroid drugs for less than 3 months. For both TCR sequencing and RNA sequencing, RNA was extracted from PBMCs using TRIzol. The diagnosis of Graves' disease followed American Thyroid Association guidelines. Recruitment of patients was carried out at an endocrinology department in Xi'an, China. From each patient, approximately 10 milliliters of peripheral blood was collected into an EDTA anticoagulant tube. Ficoll Paque Plus density gradient separation was used to isolate PBMCs, and no further T cell sorting was performed. An Agilent 2100 Bioanalyzer and agarose gel were used to check RNA quality, while a NanoDrop 2000 measured RNA concentration. Receptor libraries were prepared by multiplex PCR. Sequenced using an Illumina HiSeq 4000. To build TCR beta libraries, CDR3 regions were amplified by Arm-PCR using iRepertoire HTBI primers. Before sequencing, the PCR products went through gel purification. Processing in the source paper ran as follows. A total of roughly 67 TRBV and some 15 TRBJ segments were identified across samples and were used for gene usage analysis of CDR3 amino acid clonotypes. COPE and FqMerger were used to merge the filtered high-quality paired reads into contigs. BLAST was used to align contigs to IMGT TRBV, TRBD and TRBJ reference genes, with CDR3 defined following IMGT. Any clonotype with a frequency above 0.1% was counted as a highly expanded clone. Repertoire diversity was measured by Shannon entropy, and V-J evenness by the Gini coefficient. A clonotype found in more than one individual was treated as public. TCRdb trimmed public reads at Q25 via fastp, called clones via MiXCR and kept in-frame beta chains. When rows share a CDR3 protein, they turn into one entry using the most common DNA and genes. The V and J calls, along with clone size, are taken from TCRdb and not from the paper's own processing. The sample table lists 600,000 to 650,000 distinct CDR3 sequences, roughly 15% of them with a count of one. The top ten clonotypes cover about 18% of the sample.

This sample was also put to use in a study of T cells in Graves' hyperthyroidism and ophthalmopathy. From the second report: Graves' hyperthyroidism was defined as stable when no progression to ophthalmopathy occurred over 18 months of follow-up. Hyperthyroidism patients were newly diagnosed, had a disease duration of under 2 months, and were aged 18 to 65 years. Any patient with an uncontrolled infection, another autoimmune disease, pregnancy or lactation was excluded. Diagnoses were based on clinical symptoms, serum thyroxine and TRAb, thyroid ultrasound and orbital computed tomography. A first-round RT-PCR of the TCR CDR3 used the HTBI primer set with the Qiagen OneStep RT-PCR kit. Blood samples also contained most of the expanded thyroid clonotypes (frequency above 0.001), which suggests that blood repertoires may reflect thyroid immune responses. Ophthalmopathy was separated from stable hyperthyroidism by a 13 V-J signature model, with just over 85% sensitivity and 81% to 83% specificity obtained in cross-validation and 80%/75% obtained in testing. During validation, the model predicted progression to ophthalmopathy a median of about 6.3 months ahead of onset, with approximately 70% sensitivity and roughly 75% specificity. TCR V-J signatures able to tell the groups apart were searched for in a discovery cohort of about a hundred patients, of whom roughly 42 had Graves' ophthalmopathy and around 58 had stable Graves' hyperthyroidism. Prospective prediction of ophthalmopathy was tested in an independent validation cohort consisting of about 19 hyperthyroidism patients and 17 patients who later progressed to ophthalmopathy. The approximately 90 discovery patients were randomly split 7:3 into training and test sets. In about 6 Graves' hyperthyroidism patients, the study also compared T-cell repertoires from thyroid tissue with T-cell repertoires from blood. Following sampling, methimazole starting at 30 mg daily was given to hyperthyroidism patients, and high-dose intravenous methylprednisolone was given to ophthalmopathy patients. Libraries were constructed in a second round of multiplex PCR, after which size selection and purification were carried out. Paired-end sequencing of the libraries was performed with 100 bp reads on an Illumina HiSeq2000. Raw data were processed with SOAPnuke, discarding reads with adapters, uncalled bases, mean Phred below 15, or no exact constant-primer or identifier match. COPE v1.2.5 was used to merge the high-quality paired reads, and each unique nucleotide sequence was defined as a clonotype. Clonotypes were aligned to IMGT TRBV, TRBD and TRBJ reference segments using MiTCR v1.1. Analysis was restricted to V-J combinations with a frequency above 0.0001, which covered about 99% of repertoires. The TCS score was defined as the ratio of F50 (clonal expansion) to E x V (chaos), calculated using BLOSUM62-based TCRdist between CDR3 peptides within each V-J. Welch's t-statistics and random forest reduced around 520 V-J features to some 14, which were used in a naive Bayes classifier (R e1071). No statistical method was used to set the sample size in advance, and investigators knew the group allocation. According to the paper, TCR Vbeta CDR3 sequencing was carried out on 135 peripheral blood samples, which came from fewer than 50 ophthalmopathy, 70 to 80 hyperthyroidism and approximately 17 progressor patients.

The sequence links TRBV5-1 to TRBJ2-3; the D element could tentatively be TRBD1 or TRBD2, as 5 bases agree for each. The J call may be wrong; the DNA end is better matched by TRBJ2-1. This receptor was taken from a woman in her 30s with Graves disease. Donor details come from another sample of the same person, matched by shared clones. The starting material was peripheral blood mononuclear cells (PBMCs), obtained at new diagnosis, from a patient treated with antithyroid drugs. This receptor has the CDR3 CASSSIPGPAIWNEQFF. The bases are TGCGCCAGCAGCTCCATACCGGGACCGGCGATTTGGAATGAGCAGTTCTTC.